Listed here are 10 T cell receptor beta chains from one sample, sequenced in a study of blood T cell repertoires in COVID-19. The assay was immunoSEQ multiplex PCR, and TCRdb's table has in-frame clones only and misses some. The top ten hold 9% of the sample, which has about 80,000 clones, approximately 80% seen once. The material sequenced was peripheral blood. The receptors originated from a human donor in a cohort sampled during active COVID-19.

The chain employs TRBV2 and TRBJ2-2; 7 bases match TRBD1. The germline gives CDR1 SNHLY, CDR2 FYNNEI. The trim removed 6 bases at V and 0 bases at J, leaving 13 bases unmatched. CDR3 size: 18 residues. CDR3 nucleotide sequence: TGTGCCAGCAGCGCACACAGGGGCCTCCCCTCGAACACCGGGGAGCTGTTTTTT. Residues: CASSAHRGLPSNTGELFF.

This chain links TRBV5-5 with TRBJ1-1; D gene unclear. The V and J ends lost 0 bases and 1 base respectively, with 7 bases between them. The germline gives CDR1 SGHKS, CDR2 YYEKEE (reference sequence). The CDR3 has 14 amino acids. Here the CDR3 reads CASSLDVRNTEAFF. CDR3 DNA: TGTGCCAGCAGCTTGGATGTTCGGAACACTGAAGCTTTCTTT.

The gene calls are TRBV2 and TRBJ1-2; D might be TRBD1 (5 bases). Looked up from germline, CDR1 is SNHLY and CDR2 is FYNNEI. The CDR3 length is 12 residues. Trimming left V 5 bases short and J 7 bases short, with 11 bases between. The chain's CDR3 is CASSPDSSGYTF. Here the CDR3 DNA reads TGTGCCAGCAGTCCCGACAGCTCTGGCTACACCTTC.

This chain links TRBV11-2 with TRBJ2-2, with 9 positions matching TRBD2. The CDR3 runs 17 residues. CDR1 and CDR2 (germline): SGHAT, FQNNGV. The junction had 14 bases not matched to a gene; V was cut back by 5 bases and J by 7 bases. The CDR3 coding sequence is TGTGCCAGCAGCCGCCGAGGCACTAGCGGGTCAGGCGGGGAGCTGTTTTTT. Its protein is CASSRRGTSGSGGELFF.

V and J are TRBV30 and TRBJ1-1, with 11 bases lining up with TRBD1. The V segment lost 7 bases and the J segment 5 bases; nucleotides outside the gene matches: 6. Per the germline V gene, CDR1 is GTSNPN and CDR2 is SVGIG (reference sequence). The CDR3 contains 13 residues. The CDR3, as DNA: TGTGCCTCCCGGACAGGGGGCTATACTGAAGCTTTCTTT. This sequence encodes CASRTGGYTEAFF. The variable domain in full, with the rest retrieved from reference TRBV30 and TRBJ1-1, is SQTIHQWPATLVQPVGSPLSLECTVEGTSNPNLYWYRQAAGRGLQLLFYSVGIGQISSEVPQNLSASRPQDRQFILSSKKLLLSDSGFYLCASRTGGYTEAFFGQGTRLTVV.

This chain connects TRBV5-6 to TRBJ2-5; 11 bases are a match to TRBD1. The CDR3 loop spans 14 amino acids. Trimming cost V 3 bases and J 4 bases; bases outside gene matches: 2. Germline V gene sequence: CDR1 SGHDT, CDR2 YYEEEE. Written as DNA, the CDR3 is TGTGCCAGCAGCTGGGACAGGGGGTTAGAGACCCAGTACTTC. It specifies CASSWDRGLETQYF. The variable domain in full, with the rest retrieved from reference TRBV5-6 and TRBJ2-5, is DAGVTQSPTHLIKTRGQQVTLRCSPKSGHDTVSWYQQALGQGPQFIFQYYEEEERQRGNFPDRFSGHQFPNYSSELNVNALLLGDSALYLCASSWDRGLETQYFGPGTRLLVL.

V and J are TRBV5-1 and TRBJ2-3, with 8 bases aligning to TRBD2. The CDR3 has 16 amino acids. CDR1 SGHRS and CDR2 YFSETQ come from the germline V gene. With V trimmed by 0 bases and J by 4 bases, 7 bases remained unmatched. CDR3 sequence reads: CASSLDARGVADTQYF. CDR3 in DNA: TGCGCCAGCAGCTTGGATGCGCGGGGGGTGGCAGATACGCAGTATTTT. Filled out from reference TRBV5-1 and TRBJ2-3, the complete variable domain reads KAGVTQTPRYLIKTRGQQVTLSCSPISGHRSVSWYQQTPGQGLQFLFEYFSETQRNKGNFPGRFSGRQFSNSRSEMNVSTLELGDSALYLCASSLDARGVADTQYFGPGTRLTVL.

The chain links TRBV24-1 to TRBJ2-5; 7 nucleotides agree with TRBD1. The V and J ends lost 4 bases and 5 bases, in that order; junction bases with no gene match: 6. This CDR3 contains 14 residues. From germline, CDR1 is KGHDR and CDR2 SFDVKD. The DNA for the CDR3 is TGTGCCACCAGTGACCCGAGGGGGCGTGAGACCCAGTACTTC. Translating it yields CATSDPRGRETQYF.

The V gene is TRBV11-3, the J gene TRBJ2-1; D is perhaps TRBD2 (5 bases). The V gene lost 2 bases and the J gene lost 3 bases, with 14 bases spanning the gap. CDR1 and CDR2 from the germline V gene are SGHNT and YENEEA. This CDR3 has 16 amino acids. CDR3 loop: CASSLHTATSYNEQFF. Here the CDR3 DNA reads TGTGCCAGCAGCTTACACACTGCTACTAGCTACAATGAGCAGTTCTTC.

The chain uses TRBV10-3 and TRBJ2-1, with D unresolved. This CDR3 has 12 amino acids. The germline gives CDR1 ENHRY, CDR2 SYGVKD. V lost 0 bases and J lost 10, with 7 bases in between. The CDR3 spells CAISESVREQFF. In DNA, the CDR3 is TGTGCCATCAGTGAGTCAGTTCGGGAGCAGTTCTTC.